Shown below are 32 T cell receptor beta chains from a single sample sequenced in a study of cytomegalovirus exposure and HLA in healthy donors. Both 60 Vbeta primers and 13 Jbeta primers went into the PCR. Here immunoSEQ multiplex PCR was the method, and the copy in TCRdb shows in-frame clones only, minus some. The sample shows over 100,000 clones, over 60% of them seen only once. Specimen: PBMCs. These receptors were taken from a male donor in good health and CMV-seropositive.

The gene calls are TRBV14 and TRBJ2-1; no reliable D call. The V and J ends lost 0 bases and 7 bases respectively, with 7 bases between them. Germline values: CDR1 SGHDN, CDR2 FVKESK. CDR3 size: 13 residues. The CDR3 loop reads CASSQELWNEQFF. As DNA, the CDR3 is TGTGCCAGCAGCCAAGAACTGTGGAATGAGCAGTTCTTC.

The chain has TRBV5-8 and TRBJ2-5; 8 bases fit TRBD1. V trimming: 3 bases; J trimming: 1 base; junction bases outside the gene matches: 5. The CDR3 runs to 15 residues. The germline V gene has CDR1 SGHTS and CDR2 YDEGEE. Written as DNA, the CDR3 is TGTGCCAGCAGCTACAGGGGGACTCTCCAAGAGACCCAGTACTTC. It specifies CASSYRGTLQETQYF.

The J gene is TRBJ2-1, the V gene TRBV7-2; TRBD1 matches 9 bases. CDR1 is SGHTA, CDR2 FQGNSA, per germline. The junction had 1 base not matched to a gene; V was cut back by 4 bases and J by 6 bases. The length of the CDR3 is 13 residues. Written as DNA, the CDR3 is TGTGCCAGCAGCTCGGGACAGGGCAATGAGCAGTTCTTC. It yields the protein CASSSGQGNEQFF.

CDR3 sequence reads: CASSLAVGAPNEKLFF. In DNA, the CDR3 is TGTGCCAGCAGCTTAGCGGTGGGGGCGCCTAATGAAAAACTGTTTTTT. V and J are TRBV7-8 and TRBJ1-4; D is perhaps TRBD1 (6 bases). V was cut by 0 bases and J by 3 bases, with 11 bases left in between. Germline V lookup: CDR1 SGHVS, CDR2 FQNEAQ. This CDR3 spans 16 amino acids.

V is TRBV21-1 and J is TRBJ2-6; the DNA was not compared with TRBD1, the D call given in the table. TRBV21-1 is a pseudogene locus. This CDR3 has 17 amino acids. The chain's CDR3 is CASEKFGCISGANVLTF. For the CDR3, the DNA is TGTGCCAGCGAAAAGTTTGGCTGCATCTCTGGGGCCAACGTCCTGACTTTC.

This clone was observed once. The CDR3 sequence is CASSYSGTREYEQYF. CDR3 nucleotides: TGTGCCAGCAGTTACTCTGGGACTAGGGAGTACGAGCAGTACTTC. This rearrangement joins TRBV6-6 to TRBJ2-7; 8 positions match TRBD2. The CDR3 is 15 amino acids. Trimming removed 0 bases from V and 4 bases from J; junction bases left unmatched: 5. The germline V gene encodes CDR1 MNHNY and CDR2 SVGAGI (reference sequence).

The chain carries TRBV6-5 and TRBJ2-1; TRBD1 might be the D (6 bases). Looked up from germline, CDR1 is MNHEY and CDR2 is SVGAGI. The CDR3 runs 16 residues. V was cut by 2 bases and J by 4 bases, with 15 bases left in between. CDR3 DNA sequence: TGTGCCAGCAGTTACGCCGGGACAACTTATTACAATGAGCAGTTCTTC. This encodes CASSYAGTTYYNEQFF.

The chain carries TRBV28 and TRBJ1-6; D call uncertain. V lost 5 bases and J 6 bases, leaving 8 bases between the germline ends. The CDR3 length is 13 residues. Germline V CDR1 and CDR2: MDHEN, SYDVKM. The CDR3 sequence: CASSPRLNSPLHF. CDR3 coding DNA: TGTGCCAGCAGTCCACGACTTAATTCACCCCTCCACTTT.

The rearrangement joins TRBV28 to TRBJ2-7; possible D gene TRBD2, 5 bases. This CDR3 spans 13 amino acids. The V and J ends lost 7 bases and 3 bases respectively, with 13 bases between them. Germline lookup yields CDR1 MDHEN and CDR2 SYDVKM. CDR3 coding DNA: TGTGCCAGCACCGTGCCCGGAGGCTACGAGCAGTACTTC. Encoded protein: CASTVPGGYEQYF.

The chain recombines TRBV19 with TRBJ2-7; 9 nucleotides line up with TRBD1. CDR3 size: 14 residues. The trim removed 4 bases at V and 5 bases at J, leaving 6 bases unmatched. The germline gives CDR1 LNHDA, CDR2 SQIVND (reference sequence). Here the CDR3 reads CASSTHGTGNEQYF. The DNA for the CDR3 is TGTGCCAGTAGTACTCACGGGACAGGGAACGAGCAGTACTTC.

In its sample, this clone was seen a few times. The chain employs TRBV9 and TRBJ2-3, with D possibly TRBD2 on 6 matching bases. The CDR3 is 14 amino acids. The germline gives CDR1 SGDLS, CDR2 YYNGEE. Trimming took 0 bases from V and 4 from J, leaving 9 bases between them. This CDR3 reads CASSVGSGADTQYF. CDR3 nucleotide sequence: TGTGCCAGCAGCGTAGGGTCGGGAGCAGATACGCAGTATTTT.

The chain employs TRBV5-1 and TRBJ2-3, with D possibly TRBD2 on 6 matching bases. Germline-derived CDR1 and CDR2 are SGHRS and YFSETQ. This CDR3 contains 14 residues. Trimming removed 0 bases at V and 2 bases at J, with 7 bases between. CDR3 in amino acids: CASSLGTTTDTQYF. For the CDR3, the DNA is TGCGCCAGCAGCTTGGGGACTACCACAGATACGCAGTATTTT.

The rearrangement links TRBV29-1 to TRBJ1-1; possible D gene TRBD1, 6 bases. The V gene lost 4 bases and the J gene lost 3 bases, with 12 bases spanning the gap. There are 13 residues in the CDR3. CDR1 is SQVTM, CDR2 ANQGSEA, per germline. CDR3 nucleotide sequence: TGCAGCGTTGCAGAAGGGGGACACACTGAAGCTTTCTTT. Protein sequence: CSVAEGGHTEAFF. Full variable domain (remainder filled in from reference TRBV29-1 and TRBJ1-1): SAVISQKPSRDICQRGTSLTIQCQVDSQVTMMFWYRQQPGQSLTLIATANQGSEATYESGFVIDKFPISRPNLTFSTLTVSNMSPEDSSIYLCSVAEGGHTEAFFGQGTRLTVV.

With regard to this clone: Distinct nucleotide sequences in the sample also encode this CDR3. The V call is TRBV7-2, the J call TRBJ2-7, with D unresolved. In germline, CDR1 is SGHTA, CDR2 FQGNSA. This CDR3 comprises 13 residues. Trimming took off 4 bases at V and 3 bases at J, with 10 bases between the two ends. The CDR3 reads CASSSQTGYEQYF. DNA for the CDR3: TGTGCCAGCAGCTCCCAGACGGGCTACGAGCAGTACTTC.

CDR3 in DNA: TGTGCCAGCAGTCCCTACAGGGCTCGAACCGGGGAGCTGTTTTTT. Translated: CASSPYRARTGELFF. The chain uses TRBV27 and TRBJ2-2, with D maybe TRBD1 (6 bases). CDR3 length equals 15 residues. V was shortened by 5 bases and J by 5 bases, with 15 bases between the two germline ends. Germline assignment: CDR1 MNHEY and CDR2 SMNVEV (reference sequence).

This clone came up once. Mismatch with germline at one junction end may stem from a read error. Other DNA sequences in this specimen translate into the identical CDR3. The genes are TRBV15 and TRBJ1-3; TRBD1 might be the D (6 bases). This CDR3 is built from 15 residues. Germline assignment: CDR1 LNHNV and CDR2 YYDKDF (reference sequence). The CDR3 DNA sequence: TGTGCCACCAGCGAAATCAGGACAGCTGGAAACACCATATACTTT. Translating it yields CATSEIRTAGNTIYF.

The chain links TRBV14 to TRBJ2-3, with unresolved D. Germline V lookup: CDR1 SGHDN, CDR2 FVKESK. This CDR3 has 12 amino acids. V was cut by 4 bases and J by 7 bases, with 9 bases left in between. The CDR3 DNA follows: TGTGCCAGCAGCCCTGGAGCGAATACGCAGTATTTT. Encoded protein: CASSPGANTQYF.

This clone was recorded only once. The J gene is TRBJ1-4, the V gene TRBV6-4; D remains ambiguous. The CDR3 is made up of 19 amino acids. Trimming pared 10 bases from V and 2 bases from J, leaving 29 bases between. Germline V gene sequence: CDR1 MRHNA, CDR2 SNTAGT. The CDR3 sequence is CATTSKKPLGTRTNEKLFF. CDR3 nucleotides: TGTGCCACCACCTCCAAGAAGCCCCTTGGAACTAGGACTAATGAAAAACTGTTTTTT.

Only a few counts were recorded for this clone. The chain is built from TRBV11-3 and TRBJ2-3; 7 nucleotides line up with TRBD1. CDR3 length: 15 amino acids. The germline V gene has CDR1 SGHNT and CDR2 YENEEA. Trimming cost V 5 bases and J 2 bases; bases outside gene matches: 7. CDR3 bases: TGTGCCAGCAGCCAGGGGGTGAGGCCCACAGATACGCAGTATTTT. It translates to CASSQGVRPTDTQYF.

In its sample, this clone was seen a few times. The chain employs TRBV27 and TRBJ2-7; TRBD1 is a possible D gene (5 bases). The CDR3 length is 14 residues. Trimming left V 4 bases short and J 8 bases short, with 18 bases between. The germline V gene has CDR1 MNHEY and CDR2 SMNVEV (reference sequence). The CDR3 sequence: CASSYQDQRGKQYF. The CDR3 region has the DNA TGTGCCAGCAGTTACCAGGACCAAAGGGGTAAGCAGTACTTC.

The chain employs TRBV28 and TRBJ2-1; the match to TRBD2 covers 9 bases. Per the germline V gene, CDR1 is MDHEN and CDR2 is SYDVKM. V shed 2 bases, J shed 9 bases, and the junction held 8 bases outside the gene matches. This CDR3 is 15 amino acids long. The CDR3 sequence: CASSLAGLAHREQFF. CDR3 in DNA: TGTGCCAGCAGTTTAGCGGGACTAGCCCACCGTGAGCAGTTCTTC. Looking up the rest from reference TRBV28 and TRBJ2-1 gives the full variable domain: DVKVTQSSRYLVKRTGEKVFLECVQDMDHENMFWYRQDPGLGLRLIYFSYDVKMKEKGDIPEGYSVSREKKERFSLILESASTNQTSMYLCASSLAGLAHREQFFGPGTRLTVL.

The gene calls are TRBV7-2 and TRBJ1-1; no reliable D call. The V gene lost 0 bases and the J gene lost 1 base, with 6 bases spanning the gap. The length of the CDR3 is 14 residues. Germline CDR1 and CDR2: SGHTA and FQGNSA. The DNA of the CDR3 is TGTGCCAGCAGCTTAGCGGCAGGGAACACTGAAGCTTTCTTT. Residues: CASSLAAGNTEAFF. Looking up the rest from reference TRBV7-2 and TRBJ1-1 gives the full variable domain: GAGVSQSPSNKVTEKGKDVELRCDPISGHTALYWYRQSLGQGLEFLIYFQGNSAPDKSGLPSDRFSAERTGGSVSTLTIQRTQQEDSAVYLCASSLAAGNTEAFFGQGTRLTVV.

This clone was picked up one time. The V and J genes are TRBV19 and TRBJ1-1; unclear D gene. CDR1 and CDR2 (germline): LNHDA, SQIVND (reference sequence). This CDR3 spans 15 amino acids. The V end lost 7 bases, the J end lost 3 bases, and 18 bases lay between the germline ends. The CDR3 reads CASTSPGGMDTEAFF. CDR3 nucleotide sequence: TGTGCCAGTACCTCCCCGGGAGGAATGGACACTGAAGCTTTCTTT. Based on the CDR3 plus reference TRBV19 and TRBJ1-1, the full variable domain is DGGITQSPKYLFRKEGQNVTLSCEQNLNHDAMYWYRQDPGQGLRLIYYSQIVNDFQKGDIAEGYSVSREKKESFPLTVTSAQKNPTAFYLCASTSPGGMDTEAFFGQGTRLTVV.

The gene calls are TRBV7-9 and TRBJ1-5, with a possible D match to TRBD1 (6 bases). The germline CDR1 and CDR2 sequences are SEHNR and FQNEAQ (reference sequence). The CDR3 extends over 17 amino acids. The V gene lost 1 base and the J gene lost 0 bases, with 13 bases spanning the gap. The CDR3 DNA sequence: TGTGCCAGCAGCTTAGTGTCGGGGGGCGATAGCAATCAGCCCCAGCATTTT. It is translated as CASSLVSGGDSNQPQHF.

This CDR3 reads CASSPLGGVGTEAFF. CDR3 bases: TGTGCCAGCAGTCCATTAGGAGGGGTGGGCACTGAAGCTTTCTTT. The chain combines TRBV2 with TRBJ1-1; perhaps TRBD1 as D (5 bases). The CDR3 sequence is 15 residues long. The ends were cut back, 5 bases at V and 4 bases at J, with 17 bases in the middle. CDR1 and CDR2 from the germline V gene are SNHLY and FYNNEI.

The chain joins TRBV6-1 to TRBJ2-7, with D perhaps TRBD2 (7 bases). CDR3 length equals 14 residues. Germline CDR1 and CDR2: MNHNS and SASEGT. V was cut by 8 bases and J by 3 bases, with 17 bases left in between. The DNA of the CDR3 is TGTGCCAGCCTAGAGGGGGGGCTGAACTACGAGCAGTACTTC. Encoded protein: CASLEGGLNYEQYF.

This clone was counted a single time. A read error may produce the germline difference seen at one junction end. The J gene is TRBJ2-5, the V gene TRBV6-6; TRBD1 might be the D (5 bases). Germline V gene lookup returns CDR1 MNHNY and CDR2 SVGAGI (reference sequence). The CDR3 sequence is 12 residues long. CDR3 residues: CASSPVGATGHF. The CDR3, as DNA: TGTGCCAGCAGTCCGGTTGGGGCCACCGGGCACTTC.

The chain employs TRBV7-2 and TRBJ2-3, with a possible D match to TRBD2 (6 bases). The CDR3 is 13 amino acids. Trimming left V 4 bases short and J 6 bases short, with 11 bases between. Looked up from germline, CDR1 is SGHTA and CDR2 is FQGNSA. CDR3 coding DNA: TGTGCCAGCAGCTGGTGGGGGAGGGATACGCAGTATTTT. This encodes CASSWWGRDTQYF.

The genes are TRBV19 and TRBJ2-1; 11 nucleotides align to TRBD2. CDR3 size: 15 residues. Germline trimming cut 4 bases from V and 13 bases from J; bases unmatched to any gene: 12. The germline CDR1 and CDR2 sequences are LNHDA and SQIVND (reference sequence). The CDR3 DNA sequence: TGTGCCAGTAGTAATAATCAGGGACTAGCGGAAACCCAGTTCTTC. Its protein is CASSNNQGLAETQFF.

V gene TRBV19 combines with J gene TRBJ2-1, with TRBD2 matching 13 bases. Germline V CDR1 and CDR2: LNHDA, SQIVND (reference sequence). This CDR3 is built from 21 residues. V was clipped by 4 bases and J by 0 bases; unmatched bases: 15. CDR3 residues: CASSRTSGSGVLLSSYNEQFF. The DNA of the CDR3 is TGTGCCAGTAGTAGGACTAGCGGGAGTGGGGTCCTACTTAGCTCCTACAATGAGCAGTTCTTC.

The table lists this clone with a few counts. The CDR3 reads CASSPSGLLYYEQYF. The CDR3 DNA reads TGTGCCAGCAGTCCTAGCGGCCTACTATATTACGAGCAGTACTTC. The V and J genes are TRBV28 and TRBJ2-7, with TRBD2 matching over 7 bases. The CDR3 extends over 15 amino acids. The germline gives CDR1 MDHEN, CDR2 SYDVKM. V shed 5 bases and J 4 bases; nucleotides not matched to a gene: 11.

The V call is TRBV27, the J call TRBJ1-1; D gene unclear. CDR1 and CDR2 (germline): MNHEY, SMNVEV (reference sequence). CDR3 length equals 15 residues. The V end lost 3 bases, the J end lost 0 bases, and 11 bases lay between the germline ends. In nucleotides, the CDR3 is TGTGCCAGCAGTTTGCAATTTACAGTGAACACTGAAGCTTTCTTT. Translation gives CASSLQFTVNTEAFF.